This T cell receptor beta chain was found in a study of beta chain features in type 1 diabetes. V was cut by 10 bases and J by 9 bases, with 16 bases left in between. CDR3 length: 11 residues. To note about this clone: Its antigen is not known.

Overall study findings and caveats: Sampled from patients, naive, central memory and Treg TCRB repertoires appeared more similar than those sampled from healthy donors. VDJ junctions sequenced from type 1 diabetes patients showed fewer insertions and more deletions. Among all four CD4+ subsets, Type 1 diabetes patients had TCRB CDR3s that were moderately but significantly shorter.

Since all of the isolated RNA was reverse transcribed, expressed TCRB transcripts were what got sequenced. Profiled with immunoSEQ multiplex PCR; TCRdb holds only in-frame clones, not every one. The table lists 500,000 to 850,000 clones, around 15% of them singletons. The gene calls are TRBV23-1 and TRBJ2-7; D is undetermined. TRBV23-1 is filed as an ORF, its function uncertain. The sample consisted of naive CD4+ T cells from blood. The TCR was taken from a man aged 18-30 years with type 1 diabetes. CDR3 region: CATAVVKGQYF. In nucleotides, the CDR3 is TGCGCCACAGCAGTAGTGAAGGGGCAGTACTTC.